A single sample is the source of the 16 T cell receptor beta chains below, sequenced in a study of cytomegalovirus exposure and HLA in healthy donors. Amplification used 60 Vbeta primers and 13 Jbeta primers. The data were produced by immunoSEQ multiplex PCR, yet TCRdb's version contains in-frame clones alone and is incomplete. The sample shows roughly 160,000 clones, roughly 80% of them seen only once. Material for sequencing was PBMCs. Receptor source: a man in his forties or fifties in good health and CMV-seronegative.

CDR3 sequence (DNA): TGCGCCAGCAGTCAATCGGGGGCCTCTGATCCTTACGAGCAGTACTTC. Its translation is CASSQSGASDPYEQYF. The chain combines TRBV23-1 with TRBJ2-7; weak D call: TRBD1 (6 bases). TRBV23-1 is an ORF for which the function is uncertain. V lost 0 bases to trimming and J lost 4 bases, with 16 bases between them. The CDR3 contains 16 residues.

V gene TRBV30 combines with J gene TRBJ2-7; 8 nucleotides match TRBD2. The V segment lost 2 bases and the J segment 6 bases; nucleotides outside the gene matches: 9. Germline loops: CDR1 GTSNPN, CDR2 SVGIG (reference sequence). This CDR3 has 14 amino acids. The CDR3 reads CAWSFLRRGGEQYF. The DNA for the CDR3 is TGTGCCTGGAGTTTCCTCAGACGGGGGGGCGAGCAGTACTTC.

This clone is a singleton in its sample. The rearrangement joins TRBV6-5 to TRBJ1-2; unclear D gene. The CDR3 sequence is 14 residues long. Trimming shortened V by 6 bases and J by 6 bases, and 17 bases separated the two germline ends. The germline V gene has CDR1 MNHEY and CDR2 SVGAGI. The CDR3 DNA reads TGTGCCAGCAGAGTCTCCAGGTTAGAGAATGGCTACACCTTC. It is translated as CASRVSRLENGYTF.

The chain uses TRBV10-3 and TRBJ2-5, with TRBD1 identical over 8 bases. The better agreement between TRBJ2-7 and the DNA end casts doubt on the J call. Germline CDR1 ENHRY, CDR2 SYGVKD. There are 14 residues in the CDR3. CDR3 protein: CAISEWDRQYEQYF. The CDR3 region has the DNA TGTGCCATCAGTGAGTGGGACAGGCAATACGAGCAGTACTTC.

In the case of this clone: It is likely a read error, because the conserved phenylalanine at the end of the CDR3 is missing. This sequence joins TRBV5-1 and TRBJ1-2, with a possible D match to TRBD1 (5 bases). The germline V gene encodes CDR1 SGHRS and CDR2 YFSETQ. The V and J ends lost 5 bases and 8 bases respectively, with 13 bases between them. This CDR3 has 12 amino acids. The CDR3 loop is CASRGDSGGYTL. The CDR3 DNA is TGCGCCAGCAGGGGAGACAGCGGGGGCTACACCCTC.

This chain links TRBV9 with TRBJ2-7, with 9 bases that match TRBD1. Germline CDR1 and CDR2: SGDLS and YYNGEE. The CDR3 length is 14 residues. J lost 2 bases, V lost 2 bases, and 2 bases had no gene match. CDR3 sequence: CASSVGQGPYEQYF. CDR3 coding DNA: TGTGCCAGCAGCGTGGGACAGGGCCCCTACGAGCAGTACTTC.

The chain couples TRBV9 to TRBJ1-1, with 8 nucleotides matching TRBD1. CDR1 and CDR2 from the germline V gene are SGDLS and YYNGEE. The CDR3 is 14 residues long. The V and J ends lost 3 bases and 0 bases, in that order; junction bases with no gene match: 1. CDR3 residues: CASSEDRVNTEAFF. CDR3 DNA: TGTGCCAGCAGCGAGGACAGGGTGAACACTGAAGCTTTCTTT.

This rearrangement joins TRBV5-6 to TRBJ2-3; D is ambiguous. Germline lookup yields CDR1 SGHDT and CDR2 YYEEEE. The ends were cut back, 0 bases at V and 4 bases at J, with 6 bases in the middle. The CDR3 spans 13 residues. The CDR3 spells CASSLESADTQYF. In DNA, the CDR3 is TGTGCCAGCAGCTTGGAGTCAGCAGATACGCAGTATTTT. The variable domain in full, completed from reference TRBV5-6 and TRBJ2-3, reads DAGVTQSPTHLIKTRGQQVTLRCSPKSGHDTVSWYQQALGQGPQFIFQYYEEEERQRGNFPDRFSGHQFPNYSSELNVNALLLGDSALYLCASSLESADTQYFGPGTRLTVL.

The rearrangement links TRBV15 to TRBJ2-3; D gene uncertain. CDR3 length: 12 amino acids. In germline, CDR1 is LNHNV, CDR2 YYDKDF (reference sequence). The V gene lost 1 base and the J gene lost 3 bases, with 2 bases spanning the gap. The CDR3 nucleotides read TGTGCCACCAGCAGAGCTACAGATACGCAGTATTTT. As protein: CATSRATDTQYF. The full variable domain, its missing parts supplied by reference TRBV15 and TRBJ2-3, is DAMVIQNPRYQVTQFGKPVTLSCSQTLNHNVMYWYQQKSSQAPKLLFHYYDKDFNNEADTPDNFQSRRPNTSFCFLDIRSPGLGDTAMYLCATSRATDTQYFGPGTRLTVL.

V usage is TRBV9 and J usage is TRBJ2-7; tentatively, D is TRBD1 (5 bases). V was trimmed by 1 base and J by 0 bases, leaving 14 bases between them. There are 16 residues in the CDR3. CDR1 and CDR2 from the germline V gene are SGDLS and YYNGEE. The CDR3 spells CASSVQGTINSYEQYF. As DNA, the CDR3 is TGTGCCAGCAGCGTACAGGGTACAATAAACTCCTACGAGCAGTACTTC.

There are a few counts of this clone. This chain links TRBV6-1 with TRBJ2-7; no clear D gene. The germline V and J ends were trimmed by 2 bases and 7 bases, with 12 bases remaining between them. Germline V gives CDR1 MNHNS, CDR2 SASEGT. The CDR3 totals 13 residues. The CDR3 nucleotides read TGTGCCAGCAGTGAATTCCCTCTCCGGGAGCAGTACTTC. It is translated as CASSEFPLREQYF.

The V call is TRBV6-5, the J call TRBJ2-5; maybe TRBD2 (5 bases). The CDR3 length is 15 residues. Germline CDR1 MNHEY, CDR2 SVGAGI. V lost 5 bases and J lost 9, with 22 bases in between. The DNA of the CDR3 is TGTGCCAGCAGTCATACCACCAGGAGTCAGAGGGCCCAGTACTTC. The encoded protein is CASSHTTRSQRAQYF.

This clone was seen more than once but under ten times. The chain links TRBV27 to TRBJ2-2; D gene unclear. CDR1 is MNHEY and CDR2 is SMNVEV in the germline V gene (reference sequence). The V gene lost 0 bases and the J gene lost 4 bases, with 3 bases spanning the gap. The CDR3 runs 13 residues. The CDR3 protein is CASSLSRTGELFF. DNA for the CDR3: TGTGCCAGCAGTTTATCGCGCACCGGGGAGCTGTTTTTT.

The chain carries TRBV5-1 and TRBJ2-3; TRBD2 agrees at 8 bases. CDR3 length equals 18 residues. V shed 0 bases and J 3 bases; nucleotides not matched to a gene: 12. CDR1 SGHRS and CDR2 YFSETQ come from the germline V gene. In DNA form, the CDR3 reads TGCGCCAGCAGCTTGGTGGCTTTGGGCTCGGGGGGGACAGATACGCAGTATTTT. Amino acids: CASSLVALGSGGTDTQYF. The entire variable domain, with the rest obtained from reference TRBV5-1 and TRBJ2-3, is as follows: KAGVTQTPRYLIKTRGQQVTLSCSPISGHRSVSWYQQTPGQGLQFLFEYFSETQRNKGNFPGRFSGRQFSNSRSEMNVSTLELGDSALYLCASSLVALGSGGTDTQYFGPGTRLTVL.

The J gene is TRBJ2-7, the V gene TRBV30; D uncertain. The germline V gene has CDR1 GTSNPN and CDR2 SVGIG (reference sequence). The CDR3 runs to 13 residues. V dropped 2 bases and J dropped 0 bases, with 8 bases sitting between them. The CDR3 nucleotides are TGTGCCTGGAGTATGGCGGTCTCCTACGAGCAGTACTTC. Translated, it gives CAWSMAVSYEQYF.

This clone was detected a few times. The V gene is TRBV30, the J gene TRBJ2-7; possible D gene TRBD1, 5 bases. Germline CDR1 GTSNPN, CDR2 SVGIG (reference sequence). V was pared by 0 bases and J by 3 bases, with 12 bases between. The CDR3 loop spans 14 amino acids. The CDR3 reads CAWSVPREGYEQYF. For the CDR3, the DNA is TGTGCCTGGAGTGTACCCAGGGAAGGCTACGAGCAGTACTTC.